This T cell receptor beta chain was observed in a study of cytomegalovirus exposure and HLA in healthy donors (dated by TCRdb to the late 2010s). Turning to the overall study: An earlier analysis of 587 of the donors reported around 280 Gb of sequence data and 117 million unique TCR beta sequences obtained from around 190 million T cells. Approximately 300 gigabases of sequencing data and approximately 91 million unique TCR sequences made up an early release that covered 500 to 700 HLA-typed donors. Among the roughly 430 genotyped donors, approximately 82% belonged to the genetic ancestry cluster associated with self-reported Caucasian donors. The study was designed to test whether signatures of past pathogen exposure could be identified by cataloging public T cell receptors. The study used immunosequencing to profile the T cell repertoires of several hundred subjects and linked those repertoires to cytomegalovirus serostatus. Besides the first cohort of about 730 subjects, a separate validation cohort made up of over 100 different subjects was used. High-throughput TCR immunosequencing, statistical association of individual TCRs with disease status, and machine learning were combined to predict cytomegalovirus infection status. A later analysis re-analyzed previously published TCR beta repertoires from about 730 donors and added high-resolution HLA genotyping to study TCR occurrence patterns. Rather than using new phenotypic data, the later analysis identified candidate immune exposures from TCR beta sequences and from how often those sequences occurred across donors. An earlier analysis of around 580 of the donors used high-throughput TCR beta sequencing to judge whether each TCR beta V gene segment behaved as functional or pseudogenic. Alongside the repertoire data, information on donor age, sex, ethnicity and CMV serostatus was compiled. In a later genetic analysis, genome-wide SNP genotypes for about 55% of the roughly 700 donors were used, and that subset was treated as a discovery cohort. Every discovery cohort repertoire had been produced on one sequencing platform. Class I and class II HLA loci were covered by the typing at four-digit resolution. The number of typed donors differed by locus: about 620-640 for A, B, C, DRB1 and DQB1; 500 to 550 for DQA1; 600 to 610 for DPA1; and 400 to 480 for DPB1. Because of strong linkage in the cohort, 5 or 6 DR-DQ haplotypes were treated as single units for association and clustering. Among 300 to 500 genotyped donors of the cohort, an average of around 250,000 unique TCR beta nucleotide sequences was sequenced per donor, of which 15% to 20% were non-productive. Study-wide findings and limitations: Several of the top co-occurrence clusters appeared to be linked to parvovirus B19, influenza, CMV and Epstein-Barr virus, according to a later analysis. The classifier was reported to diagnose cytomegalovirus status with high specificity and sensitivity in both the original and validation cohorts. A few of the identified cytomegalovirus-associated TCR beta chains were confirmed in vitro to be specific for cytomegalovirus antigens. Some IMGT-functional V segments, including TRBV6-2 and TRBV6-3, could not be told apart with the 87-base-pair reads, so those segments were excluded. Most TCR sequences were seen in very few donors, while some public TCRs were found in many individuals. HLA typing was unavailable for some donors at each locus, so association tests used only the typed subset. In the study, roughly 160 TCR beta chains were listed as associated with cytomegalovirus. Compared with the 666-donor mean, donors in an Asian-associated ancestry cluster had fewer N-insertions in productive TCRs, according to a later genetic analysis. In a later analysis, TCR association rates were found to vary across HLA loci, with the most associated TCRs seen for DRB1 alleles and the fewest for HLA-C alleles. The authors suggested that the approach could potentially be generalized to other disease states and immunological phenotypes. The cohort was sequenced for TCR beta chains only, and without alpha or paired-chain data the features that could be detected were limited. At a false discovery rate of 0.05, a later analysis linked approximately 18,000 TCR beta sequences to specific HLA alleles. The only immune exposure information available for the cohort was CMV serostatus. In an earlier analysis of 587 of the donors, most TCR beta V segments were observed in productive rearrangements about 87% or about 30% of the time, broadly matching IMGT annotations. The earlier analysis of approximately 590 of the donors excluded about 16 rarely observed V segments, including chromosome 9 orphons, because counts were too low. The sequencing pipeline was judged likely to have produced a cluster of highly shared sequence variants as a technical artifact. Roughly uniform sequencing depth across donors was assumed in presence/absence analyses, although this assumption may not hold. Correlated functional status among segregating V segments might reflect linkage disequilibrium, but an unknown experimental factor could not be ruled out. Most CMV-associated TCR beta chains appeared to be HLA-restricted in a later analysis, and the HLA associations seemed to be driven largely by CMV exposure. Compared with equally common non-associated chains, HLA-associated TCR beta chains in a later analysis were more clonally expanded and had lower generation probabilities. Strong co-occurrence of HLA alleles, especially DR and DQ, made assigning TCR associations to individual alleles difficult. A further reported finding was that TCR beta sequences accurately predicted the HLA-A and HLA-B alleles for most subjects in the first cohort. A later genetic analysis associated a missense DCLRE1C variant with V-gene and J-gene trimming of TCR beta chains, and an independent cohort replicated the association.

A remark on this clone: Its antigen is not yet known. There are no base qualities to consult, and no much larger clone falls within one base.

The cohort was made up of around 720 healthy bone marrow donors. Cohort members were all nominally healthy when sampled, although unrecorded immune exposures were likely present. The donor was CMV seronegative and was included in the group of 352 seronegative cohort members. Every donor gave a peripheral blood sample, and the peripheral blood mononuclear cells from that sample were used for TCR beta sequencing. Genomic DNA extraction from the blood cell samples was performed with the Qiagen DNeasy Blood Extraction Kit. Library generation was performed with the immunoSEQ multiplex PCR assay. For the multiplex PCR, a mixture combining 60 forward primers for TCR Vbeta segments and 13 reverse primers for TCR Jbeta segments was used. A multiplex PCR assay on genomic DNA amplified the CDR3 region of rearranged TCR beta genes. The Illumina HiSeq System was used to sequence the amplified TCR beta libraries as 87-base-pair reads. The study's processing was this. Across the 500 to 850 repertoires, a later analysis counted about 81 million unique TCR beta chains, roughly 11 million of which were shared by at least two donors. Raw reads were error-corrected and collapsed into unique sequences with a nearest-neighbor algorithm that merged closely related sequences to remove PCR and sequencing errors. V, D and J gene segments were assigned by aligning CDR3 sequences to IMGT reference sequences. For a sequence to be retained, a match of at least six nucleotides was required to both a V gene segment and a J gene segment. A rearrangement was called productive if the CDR3 had no stop codons and remained in frame with V and J, and every other rearrangement was called non-productive. CDR3 was defined according to IMGT convention as the region running from the second conserved V-encoded cysteine to the conserved J-encoded phenylalanine. The earlier analysis of some 550 of the donors excluded any sequence lacking an unambiguous match to a single V gene segment. In an earlier analysis of around 600 of the donors, V segments were called functional above 56.7% productive rearrangements and were called segregating when the between-donor standard deviation exceeded 5%. A statistical classification framework was built for diagnosing cytomegalovirus status from the catalog of TCR beta chain sequences. V and J gene assignment, in a later analysis, came from comparing TCR nucleotide sequences with IMGT/GENE-DB human TR gene sequences. The TCRdist pipeline was used in a later analysis to assign CDR3 sequences and most-parsimonious VDJ recombination scenarios. A later analysis defined each TCR beta chain by its CDR3 amino acid sequence plus V-gene family, and excluded reads lacking a unique V-gene family. To address suspected cross-contamination and a sequencing artifact, a later analysis removed under 600 highly shared, low-generation-probability nucleotide sequences. A later analysis calculated a clonal expansion index for each public chain from normalized within-repertoire ranks of inferred template counts. A later analysis computed generation probabilities with a VDJ recombination model fitted to out-of-frame rearrangements, and checked the results against IGoR. A later analysis scored TCR-TCR, TCR-HLA and TCR-CMV co-occurrence with hypergeometric tests, applying a repertoire-size bias correction to TCR pairs. A later analysis estimated false discovery rates by permuting HLA or CMV assignments 20 times. A later analysis grouped co-occurring TCRs with DBSCAN, adding TCRdist sequence similarity when clustering within HLA-allele-positive subsets. Co-occurrence clustering excluded repertoires with fewer than 30,000 or more than 120,000 public chains, plus five with anomalous nucleotide sharing. As stored in TCRdb, this immuneACCESS dataset retains in-frame rearrangements with V and J assigned. A fraction of the clones does not appear; measured against another copy, unresolved V genes explain less than half of the discrepancy, and the remainder lacks a known reason. V and J calls plus clone size are reproduced from that table; the DNA served to infer D and trimming. This sample comprises 100,000 to 150,000 clones, roughly 81% of them detected only once. Around 0.99% of the sample is taken by the ten largest.

Including cysteine and phenylalanine, the CDR3 has 16 amino acids. CDR3 DNA is the only sequence kept; it has 48 bases, read in frame from the first base. V has 4 bases trimmed and J has 3 bases trimmed; junction bases matching no gene number 5. According to the germline V gene (reference sequence), CDR1 reads PRHDT and CDR2 reads FYEKMQ. The sequence links TRBV13 to TRBJ2-5, with 13 middle bases fitting TRBD2. The clonotype was recovered from a woman between 25 and 40 years old in good health and CMV-seronegative. The sequenced sample consisted of PBMCs. In nucleotide form, the sequence is TGTGCCAGCAGCTCAACACTAGCGGGGGGGGAAGAGACCCAGTACTTC. It translates to CASSSTLAGGEETQYF.